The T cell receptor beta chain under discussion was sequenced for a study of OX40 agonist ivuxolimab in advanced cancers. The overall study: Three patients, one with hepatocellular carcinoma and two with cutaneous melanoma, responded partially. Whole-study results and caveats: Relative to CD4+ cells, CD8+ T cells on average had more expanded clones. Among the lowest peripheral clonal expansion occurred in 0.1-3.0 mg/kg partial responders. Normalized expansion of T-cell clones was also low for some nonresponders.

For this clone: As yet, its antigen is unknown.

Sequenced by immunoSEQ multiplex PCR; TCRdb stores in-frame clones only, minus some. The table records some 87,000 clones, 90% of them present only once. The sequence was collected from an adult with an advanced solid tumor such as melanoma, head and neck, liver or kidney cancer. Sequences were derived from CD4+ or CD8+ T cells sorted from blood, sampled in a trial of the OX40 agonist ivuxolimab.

CDR3 amino acids: CASGSGLAASTDTQYF. DNA for the CDR3: TGTGCTAGTGGTTCGGGACTAGCGGCTAGCACAGATACGCAGTATTTT. This chain uses TRBV12-5 with TRBJ2-3; TRBD2 matches 11 bases. Per the germline V gene, CDR1 is LGHNT and CDR2 is FRNRAP. This CDR3 is built from 16 residues. With V trimmed by 4 bases and J by 0 bases, 3 bases remained unmatched.